The sequence of this T cell receptor beta chain was determined in a study of control samples from healthy donors and cancer patients. Germline lookup yields CDR1 MGHRA and CDR2 YSYEKL. V gave up 1 base and J gave up 2 bases, with 22 bases separating them. The CDR3 has 19 amino acids. TCRdb keeps only in-frame clones here, not all; method: immunoSEQ multiplex PCR. The repertoire has about 110,000 clones, approximately 82% of them found once; the top ten carry around 6.6%. Sequencing was done on a sample of blood. The source of this sequence is a man younger than 35 in good health. The chain carries TRBV4-1 and TRBJ2-3; D is ambiguous. In DNA form, the CDR3 reads TGCGCCAGCAGCCAAGTCAAGGTAGTGGGCAGTAAGGTCACAGATACGCAGTATTTT. Protein product: CASSQVKVVGSKVTDTQYF.